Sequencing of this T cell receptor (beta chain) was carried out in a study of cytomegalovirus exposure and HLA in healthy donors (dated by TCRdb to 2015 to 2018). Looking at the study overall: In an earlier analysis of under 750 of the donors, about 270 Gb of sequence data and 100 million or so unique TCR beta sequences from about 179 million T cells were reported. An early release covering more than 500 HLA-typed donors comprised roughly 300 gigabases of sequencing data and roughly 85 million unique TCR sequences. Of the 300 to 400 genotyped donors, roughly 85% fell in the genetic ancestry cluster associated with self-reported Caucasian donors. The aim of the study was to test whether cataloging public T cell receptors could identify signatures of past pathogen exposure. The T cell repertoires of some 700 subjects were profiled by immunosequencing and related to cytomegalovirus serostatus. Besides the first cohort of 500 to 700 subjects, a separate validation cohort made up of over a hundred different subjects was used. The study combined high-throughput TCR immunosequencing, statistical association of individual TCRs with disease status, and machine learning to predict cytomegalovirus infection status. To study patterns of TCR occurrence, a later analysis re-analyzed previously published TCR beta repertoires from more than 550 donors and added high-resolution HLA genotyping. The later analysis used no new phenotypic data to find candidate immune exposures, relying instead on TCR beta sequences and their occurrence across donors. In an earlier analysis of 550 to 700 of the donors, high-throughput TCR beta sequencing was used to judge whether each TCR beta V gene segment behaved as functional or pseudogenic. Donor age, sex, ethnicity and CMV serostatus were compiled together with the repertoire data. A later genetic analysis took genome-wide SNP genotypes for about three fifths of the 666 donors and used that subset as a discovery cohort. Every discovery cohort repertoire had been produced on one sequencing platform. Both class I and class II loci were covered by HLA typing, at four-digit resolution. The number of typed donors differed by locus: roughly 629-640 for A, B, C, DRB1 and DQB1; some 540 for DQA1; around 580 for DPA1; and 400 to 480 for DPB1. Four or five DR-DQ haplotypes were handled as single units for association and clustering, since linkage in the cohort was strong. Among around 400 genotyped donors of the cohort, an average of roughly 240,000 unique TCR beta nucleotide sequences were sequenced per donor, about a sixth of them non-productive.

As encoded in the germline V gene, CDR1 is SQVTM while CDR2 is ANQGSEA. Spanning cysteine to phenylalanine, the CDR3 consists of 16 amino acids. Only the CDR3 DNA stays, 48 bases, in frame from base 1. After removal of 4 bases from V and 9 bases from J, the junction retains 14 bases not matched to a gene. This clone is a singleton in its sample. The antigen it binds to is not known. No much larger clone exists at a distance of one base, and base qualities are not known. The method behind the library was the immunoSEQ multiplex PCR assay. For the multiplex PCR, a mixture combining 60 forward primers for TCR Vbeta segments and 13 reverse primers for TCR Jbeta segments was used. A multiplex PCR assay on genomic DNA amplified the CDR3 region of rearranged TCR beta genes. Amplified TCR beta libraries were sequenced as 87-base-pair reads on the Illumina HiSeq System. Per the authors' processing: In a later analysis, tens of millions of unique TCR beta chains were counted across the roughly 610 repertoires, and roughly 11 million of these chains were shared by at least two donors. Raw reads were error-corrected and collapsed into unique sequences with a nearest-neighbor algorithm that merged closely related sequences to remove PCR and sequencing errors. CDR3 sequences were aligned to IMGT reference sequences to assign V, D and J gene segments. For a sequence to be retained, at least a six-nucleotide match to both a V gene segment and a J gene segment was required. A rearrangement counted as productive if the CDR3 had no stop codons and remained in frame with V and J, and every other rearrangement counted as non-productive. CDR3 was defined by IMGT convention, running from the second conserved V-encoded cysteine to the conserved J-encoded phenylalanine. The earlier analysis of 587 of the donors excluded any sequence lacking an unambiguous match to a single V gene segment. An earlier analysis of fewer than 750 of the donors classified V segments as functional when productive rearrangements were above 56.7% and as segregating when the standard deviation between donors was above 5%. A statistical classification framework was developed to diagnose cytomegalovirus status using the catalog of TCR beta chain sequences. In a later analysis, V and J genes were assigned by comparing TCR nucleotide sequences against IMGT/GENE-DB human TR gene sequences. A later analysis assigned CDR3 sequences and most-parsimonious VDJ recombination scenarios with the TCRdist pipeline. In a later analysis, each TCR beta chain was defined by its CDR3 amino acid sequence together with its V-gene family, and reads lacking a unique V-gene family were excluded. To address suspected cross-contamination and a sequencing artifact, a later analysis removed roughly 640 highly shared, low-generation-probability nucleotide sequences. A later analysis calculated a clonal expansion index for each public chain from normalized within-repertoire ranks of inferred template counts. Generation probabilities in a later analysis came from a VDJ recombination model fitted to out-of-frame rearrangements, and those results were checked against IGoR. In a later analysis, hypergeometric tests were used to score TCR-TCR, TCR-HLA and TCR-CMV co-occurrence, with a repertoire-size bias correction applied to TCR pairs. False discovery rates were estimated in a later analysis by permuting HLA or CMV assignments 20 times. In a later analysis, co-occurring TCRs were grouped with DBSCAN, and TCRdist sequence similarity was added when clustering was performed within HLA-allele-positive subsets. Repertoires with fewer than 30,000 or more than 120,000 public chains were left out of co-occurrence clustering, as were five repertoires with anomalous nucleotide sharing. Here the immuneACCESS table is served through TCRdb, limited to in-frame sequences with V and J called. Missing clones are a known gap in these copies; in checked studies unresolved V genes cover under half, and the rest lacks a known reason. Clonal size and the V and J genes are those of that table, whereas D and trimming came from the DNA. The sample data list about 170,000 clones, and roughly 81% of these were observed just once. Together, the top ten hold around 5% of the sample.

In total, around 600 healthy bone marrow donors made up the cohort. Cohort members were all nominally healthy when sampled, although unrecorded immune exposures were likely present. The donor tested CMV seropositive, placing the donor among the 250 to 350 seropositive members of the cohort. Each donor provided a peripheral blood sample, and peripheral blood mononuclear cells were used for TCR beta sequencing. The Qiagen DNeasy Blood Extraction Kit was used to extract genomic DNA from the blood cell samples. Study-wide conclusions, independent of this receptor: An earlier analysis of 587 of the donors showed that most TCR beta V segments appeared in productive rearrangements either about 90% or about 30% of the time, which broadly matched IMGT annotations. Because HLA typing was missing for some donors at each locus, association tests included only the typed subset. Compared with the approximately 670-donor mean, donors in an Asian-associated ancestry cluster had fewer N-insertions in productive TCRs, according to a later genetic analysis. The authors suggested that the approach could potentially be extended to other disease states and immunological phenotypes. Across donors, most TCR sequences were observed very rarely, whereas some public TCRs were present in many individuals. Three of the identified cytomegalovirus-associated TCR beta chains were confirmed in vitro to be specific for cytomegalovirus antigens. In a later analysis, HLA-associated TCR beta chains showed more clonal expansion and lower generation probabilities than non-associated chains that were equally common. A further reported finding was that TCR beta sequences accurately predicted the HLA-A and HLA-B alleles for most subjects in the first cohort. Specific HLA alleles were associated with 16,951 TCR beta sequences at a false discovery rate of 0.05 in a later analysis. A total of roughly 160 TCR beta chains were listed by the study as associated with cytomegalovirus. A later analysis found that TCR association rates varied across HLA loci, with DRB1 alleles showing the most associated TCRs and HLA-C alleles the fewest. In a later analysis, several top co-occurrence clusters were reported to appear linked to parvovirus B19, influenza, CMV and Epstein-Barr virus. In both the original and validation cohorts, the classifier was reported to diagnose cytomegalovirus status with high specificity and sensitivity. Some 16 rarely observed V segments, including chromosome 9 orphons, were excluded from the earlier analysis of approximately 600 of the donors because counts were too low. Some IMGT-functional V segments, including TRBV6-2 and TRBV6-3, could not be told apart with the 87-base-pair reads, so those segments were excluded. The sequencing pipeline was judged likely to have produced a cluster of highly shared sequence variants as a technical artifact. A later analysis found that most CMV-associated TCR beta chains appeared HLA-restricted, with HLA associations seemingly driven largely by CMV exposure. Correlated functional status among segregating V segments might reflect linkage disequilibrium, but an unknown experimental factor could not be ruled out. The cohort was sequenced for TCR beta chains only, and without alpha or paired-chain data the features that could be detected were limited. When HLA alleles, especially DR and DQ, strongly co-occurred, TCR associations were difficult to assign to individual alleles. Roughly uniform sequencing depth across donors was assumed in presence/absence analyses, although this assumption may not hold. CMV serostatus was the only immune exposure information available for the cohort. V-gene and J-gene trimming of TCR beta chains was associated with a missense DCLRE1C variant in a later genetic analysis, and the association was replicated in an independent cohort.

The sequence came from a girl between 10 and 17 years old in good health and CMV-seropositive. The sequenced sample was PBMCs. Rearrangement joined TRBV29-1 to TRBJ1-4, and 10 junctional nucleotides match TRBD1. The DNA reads TGCAGCGTTGGGGGCTTGGAGGGACAGGGGACTAAAAAACTGTTTTTT. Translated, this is CSVGGLEGQGTKKLFF.